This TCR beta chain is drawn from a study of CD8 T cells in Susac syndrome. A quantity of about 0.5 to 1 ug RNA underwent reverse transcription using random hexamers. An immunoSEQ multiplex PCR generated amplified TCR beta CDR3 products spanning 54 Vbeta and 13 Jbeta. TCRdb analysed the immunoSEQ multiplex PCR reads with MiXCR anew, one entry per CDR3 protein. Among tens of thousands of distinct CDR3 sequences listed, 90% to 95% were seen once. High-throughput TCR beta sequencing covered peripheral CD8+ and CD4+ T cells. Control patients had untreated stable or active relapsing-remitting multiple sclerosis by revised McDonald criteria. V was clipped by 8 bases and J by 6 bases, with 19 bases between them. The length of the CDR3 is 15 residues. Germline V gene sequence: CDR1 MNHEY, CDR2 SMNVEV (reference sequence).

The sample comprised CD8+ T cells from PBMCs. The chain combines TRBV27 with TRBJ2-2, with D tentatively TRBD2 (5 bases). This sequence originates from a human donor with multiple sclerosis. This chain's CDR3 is CASSLIGGASGELFF. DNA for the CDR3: TGTGCCAGCTCCCTGATAGGAGGAGCGTCCGGGGAGCTGTTTTTT.